The 28 T cell receptor beta chains in this list originate from one sample, sequenced in a study of OX40 agonist ivuxolimab in advanced cancers. The method was the immunoSEQ multiplex PCR assay. This immuneACCESS table, as held by TCRdb, lists in-frame sequences with V and J called but not all clones. Of the missing ones, under half trace to an unresolved V gene in checked studies; the others have no known cause. The table for this sample lists tens of thousands of clones; approximately 86% of them were counted only once. In total, the top ten clones hold 25% of the sample. Sequencing was performed on CD4+ or CD8+ T cells sorted from blood, taken in a trial of the OX40 agonist ivuxolimab. These receptors were obtained from an adult with an advanced solid tumor such as melanoma, head and neck, liver or kidney cancer.

The gene calls are TRBV5-4 and TRBJ2-2, with TRBD2 matching over 12 bases. The CDR3 loop spans 16 amino acids. Germline V lookup: CDR1 SGHNT, CDR2 YYREEE (reference sequence). Trimming took 4 bases from V and 6 from J; bases not matched to a gene: 7. The CDR3 DNA reads TGTGCCAGCAGCGGCGGACTAGCGGGGATAGCCGGGGAGCTGTTTTTT. It is translated as CASSGGLAGIAGELFF.

This chain uses TRBV7-9 with TRBJ2-4, with D possibly being TRBD1 (5 bases). Looked up from germline, CDR1 is SEHNR and CDR2 is FQNEAQ (reference sequence). The CDR3 is 14 amino acids. V was pared by 5 bases and J by 8 bases, with 16 bases between. The CDR3, as DNA: TGTGCCAGCAGCCCTGGTGGGGCCCCGGACATTCAGTACTTC. Its translation: CASSPGGAPDIQYF.

V usage is TRBV28 and J usage is TRBJ2-3; TRBD1 matches 9 bases. The germline CDR1 and CDR2 sequences are MDHEN and SYDVKM. The CDR3 length is 16 residues. V trimming: 5 bases; J trimming: 4 bases; junction bases outside the gene matches: 10. The CDR3 sequence: CASSHGDRDIPDTQYF. The CDR3 nucleotides are TGTGCCAGCAGTCACGGGGACAGGGATATCCCAGATACGCAGTATTTT.

The rearrangement joins TRBV18 to TRBJ2-3; 11 nucleotides match TRBD2. The V gene end was trimmed by 1 base and the J gene end by 3 bases; junction bases not matched to a gene: 9. The CDR3 spans 18 residues. Looked up from germline, CDR1 is KGHSH and CDR2 is LQKENI. The CDR3 region is CASSPRLAGKGETDTQYF. In DNA form, the CDR3 reads TGTGCCAGCTCACCACGACTAGCGGGGAAGGGGGAAACAGATACGCAGTATTTT.

The chain joins TRBV5-6 to TRBJ2-2; 11 nucleotides agree with TRBD1. The germline V gene encodes CDR1 SGHDT and CDR2 YYEEEE. This CDR3 is 13 amino acids long. Trimming at V came to 5 bases and at J to 6 bases, leaving 0 bases not matched to a gene. The CDR3 spells CASRGQGAGELFF. CDR3 bases: TGTGCCAGCAGGGGACAGGGGGCCGGGGAGCTGTTTTTT.

In its sample, this clone ranks as large (0.1 to 1%). The rearrangement uses TRBV12-1 and TRBJ2-5; the D call in the table, TRBD1, was not verified against the DNA. TRBV12-1 is annotated as a pseudogene. There are 15 residues in the CDR3. CDR3 region: CASSWSDRIQETQYF. CDR3 in DNA: TGTGCCAGCAGCTGGTCGGACAGAATACAAGAGACCCAGTACTTC.

The chain carries TRBV2 and TRBJ2-3; 15 positions agree with TRBD2. The CDR3 sequence is 17 residues long. Germline values: CDR1 SNHLY, CDR2 FYNNEI. The V gene end was trimmed by 7 bases and the J gene end by 0 bases; junction bases not matched to a gene: 5. CDR3 coding DNA: TGTGCCAGCATTGGGACTAGCGGGAGGAAAAGCACAGATACGCAGTATTTT. This translates into CASIGTSGRKSTDTQYF.

The CDR3 sequence: CASSVGSASYEQYF. CDR3 nucleotide sequence: TGTGCCAGCAGCGTAGGATCCGCTTCCTACGAGCAGTACTTC. V and J are TRBV9 and TRBJ2-7; D unresolved. This CDR3 contains 14 residues. Trimming removed 0 bases from V and 1 base from J, with 8 bases in between. The germline CDR1 and CDR2 sequences are SGDLS and YYNGEE. Full variable domain (missing parts from reference TRBV9 and TRBJ2-7): DSGVTQTPKHLITATGQRVTLRCSPRSGDLSVYWYQQSLDQGLQFLIQYYNGEERAKGNILERFSAQQFPDLHSELNLSSLELGDSALYFCASSVGSASYEQYFGPGTRLTVT.

As to this clone: A junction boundary mismatches the germline segment, possibly from a read error. The chain joins TRBV30 to TRBJ1-4; 9 bases align to TRBD1. The CDR3 covers 15 residues. Per germline, CDR1 GTSNPN and CDR2 SVGIG (reference sequence). This chain's CDR3 is CAWSVGQGIPENLFF. CDR3 sequence (DNA): TGTGCCTGGAGTGTCGGACAGGGGATCCCTGAAAACCTGTTTTTT.

V is TRBV9 and J is TRBJ2-1; D is perhaps TRBD1 or TRBD2 (5 bases each). The CDR3 has 13 amino acids. Deletions cut 3 bases from V and 9 bases from J, with 13 bases between. Germline loops: CDR1 SGDLS, CDR2 YYNGEE. The DNA of the CDR3 is TGTGCCAGCAGCGCGCCCGGGGCGGGTGAGCAGTTCTTC. Residues: CASSAPGAGEQFF.

The genes are TRBV7-3 and TRBJ1-2; maybe TRBD1 (5 bases). This CDR3 has 15 residues. Germline loops: CDR1 SGHTA, CDR2 FQGTGA. The V end was cut by 2 bases, the J end by 8 bases, with 18 bases between. The CDR3, as DNA: TGTGCCAGCAGCTTAGGGCCCTCCCCCTGGGACGGCTACACCTTC. Translated: CASSLGPSPWDGYTF.

The V and J genes are TRBV5-5 and TRBJ2-7; 8 positions match TRBD2. Germline values: CDR1 SGHKS, CDR2 YYEKEE (reference sequence). The trim removed 6 bases at V and 6 bases at J, leaving 17 bases unmatched. This CDR3 spans 16 amino acids. For the CDR3, the DNA is TGTGCCAGCACCTGGAGTAGCGGGACACTCGCCTCCGAGCAGTACTTC. It specifies CASTWSSGTLASEQYF.

The chain carries TRBV11-2 and TRBJ1-5; D may be TRBD1 (6 bases). V gave up 0 bases and J gave up 6 bases, with 12 bases separating them. From germline, CDR1 is SGHAT and CDR2 FQNNGV. The CDR3 spans 15 residues. This CDR3 is CASSLDGGAAQPQHF. The CDR3 DNA reads TGTGCCAGCAGCTTAGATGGGGGGGCGGCTCAGCCCCAGCATTTT. Complete variable domain (other parts from reference TRBV11-2 and TRBJ1-5): EAGVAQSPRYKIIEKRQSVAFWCNPISGHATLYWYQQILGQGPKLLIQFQNNGVVDDSQLPKDRFSAERLKGVDSTLKIQPAKLEDSAVYLCASSLDGGAAQPQHFGDGTRLSIL.

V is TRBV7-6 and J is TRBJ1-2, with D tentatively TRBD1 (5 bases). The CDR3 totals 14 residues. Trimming took off 6 bases at V and 4 bases at J, with 15 bases between the two ends. Germline V lookup: CDR1 SGHVS, CDR2 FNYEAQ. The CDR3 DNA sequence: TGTGCCAGCAGTTCCTCGACAGAATTCTATGGCTACACCTTC. Amino acid sequence: CASSSSTEFYGYTF.

Here the CDR3 reads CASSLDLASGTDTQYF. CDR3 in DNA: TGTGCCAGCAGCTTAGATCTGGCTAGCGGGACAGATACGCAGTATTTT. This rearrangement joins TRBV7-2 to TRBJ2-3, with 8 bases matching TRBD2. The CDR3 sequence is 16 residues long. Germline assignment: CDR1 SGHTA and CDR2 FQGNSA. V lost 1 base, J lost 3 bases, and 6 bases stayed unmatched.

The rearrangement joins TRBV6-5 to TRBJ1-6; D might be TRBD1 (5 bases). Trimming stripped 7 bases from V and 0 bases from J, with 10 bases between. This CDR3 has 15 amino acids. From germline, CDR1 is MNHEY and CDR2 SVGAGI. Written as DNA, the CDR3 is TGTGCCAGCATAGGGGAGAGCTCCTATAATTCACCCCTCCACTTT. It encodes CASIGESSYNSPLHF.

V usage is TRBV6-5 and J usage is TRBJ2-7; D is unresolved. This CDR3 is 14 amino acids long. Germline-derived CDR1 and CDR2 are MNHEY and SVGAGI. V gave up 0 bases and J gave up 3 bases, with 9 bases separating them. The CDR3 region has the DNA TGTGCCAGCAGTTACTCGGACGAGGACTACGAGCAGTACTTC. Amino acids: CASSYSDEDYEQYF.

The chain joins TRBV19 to TRBJ2-5; D perhaps matches TRBD2 (6 bases). The CDR3 loop spans 13 amino acids. Germline V gives CDR1 LNHDA, CDR2 SQIVND (reference sequence). The V and J ends lost 1 base and 4 bases respectively, with 7 bases between them. The CDR3 here is CASSIVGGETQYF. In nucleotides, the CDR3 is TGTGCCAGTAGTATAGTGGGGGGAGAGACCCAGTACTTC.

The chain joins TRBV15 to TRBJ2-7, with 12 nucleotides matching TRBD2. The CDR3 is made up of 19 amino acids. V lost 0 bases and J lost 8; bases outside the gene matches: 17. In germline, CDR1 is LNHNV, CDR2 YYDKDF (reference sequence). CDR3 loop: CATSRDHGWELAGGHKQYF. The CDR3 region has the DNA TGTGCCACCAGCAGAGATCATGGTTGGGAACTAGCGGGGGGTCATAAGCAGTACTTC. The whole variable domain, filled in from reference TRBV15 and TRBJ2-7, reads DAMVIQNPRYQVTQFGKPVTLSCSQTLNHNVMYWYQQKSSQAPKLLFHYYDKDFNNEADTPDNFQSRRPNTSFCFLDIRSPGLGDTAMYLCATSRDHGWELAGGHKQYFGPGTRLTVT.

V is TRBV5-6 and J is TRBJ2-1, with D hard to call. Germline V gene sequence: CDR1 SGHDT, CDR2 YYEEEE. The V end lost 4 bases, the J end lost 4 bases, and 6 bases lay between the germline ends. The CDR3 runs to 12 residues. The chain's CDR3 is CASSRHYNEQFF. CDR3 bases: TGTGCCAGCAGCCGACATTACAATGAGCAGTTCTTC.

This sequence joins TRBV27 and TRBJ2-7; 7 bases line up with TRBD1. Trimming cost V 6 bases and J 3 bases; bases outside gene matches: 11. CDR1 and CDR2 (germline): MNHEY, SMNVEV (reference sequence). The CDR3 is 15 residues long. The CDR3 bases are TGTGCCAGCAGCGCCTCAGGGGGTCGCCTCTACGAGCAGTACTTC. This gives the protein CASSASGGRLYEQYF.

This chain links TRBV21-1 with TRBJ2-5; TRBD2, the D gene given by the table, was not confirmed from the DNA. TRBV21-1 is termed a pseudogene. The CDR3 extends over 16 amino acids. The CDR3 region has the DNA TGTGCCAGCAGCACGGGGACTAGCGGGGCCCAAGAGACCCAGTACTTC. Translating it yields CASSTGTSGAQETQYF.

This chain joins TRBV5-1 and TRBJ2-5, with 9 bases fitting TRBD2. This CDR3 region has 15 residues. CDR1 and CDR2 (germline): SGHRS, YFSETQ. J was trimmed by 3 bases and V by 2 bases; bases with no gene match: 5. CDR3 protein: CASSFRGREEETQYF. The CDR3 DNA follows: TGCGCCAGCAGCTTCCGCGGGAGGGAGGAAGAGACCCAGTACTTC. The full variable domain, in which reference TRBV5-1 and TRBJ2-5 provide the parts outside the CDR3, is KAGVTQTPRYLIKTRGQQVTLSCSPISGHRSVSWYQQTPGQGLQFLFEYFSETQRNKGNFPGRFSGRQFSNSRSEMNVSTLELGDSALYLCASSFRGREEETQYFGPGTRLLVL.

This rearrangement joins TRBV28 to TRBJ2-2; D perhaps matches TRBD1 (6 bases). Germline CDR1 reads MDHEN; CDR2 reads SYDVKM. Trimming took 1 base from V and 4 from J, leaving 13 bases between them. The CDR3 has 16 amino acids. CDR3 protein: CASSLSPGDGTGELFF. DNA of the CDR3: TGTGCCAGCAGTTTATCCCCAGGGGACGGCACCGGGGAGCTGTTTTTT.

The chain carries TRBV4-1 and TRBJ2-7; D unclear. Trimming removed 3 bases from V and 2 bases from J, with 8 bases in between. The CDR3 extends over 13 amino acids. CDR1 and CDR2 from the germline V gene are MGHRA and YSYEKL. The CDR3 loop reads CASSQQATYEQYF. Here the CDR3 DNA reads TGCGCCAGCAGCCAGCAGGCCACCTACGAGCAGTACTTC.

This CDR3 reads CASSSGRDGSYNEQFF. CDR3 bases: TGTGCCAGCAGCAGCGGACGGGACGGATCCTACAATGAGCAGTTCTTC. J is TRBJ2-1 and V is TRBV11-3; D may match TRBD1 or TRBD2 (5 bases each). V lost 5 bases, J lost 1 base, and 15 bases lay in between. The length of the CDR3 is 16 residues. CDR1 and CDR2 (germline): SGHNT, YENEEA.

The J gene is TRBJ2-7, the V gene TRBV7-9; the match to TRBD1 covers 10 bases. V lost 5 bases to trimming and J lost 6 bases; unmatched junction nucleotides: 13. Per the germline V gene, CDR1 is SEHNR and CDR2 is FQNEAQ (reference sequence). This CDR3 comprises 16 residues. CDR3 residues: CASSPIPGQGLTEQYF. Here the CDR3 DNA reads TGTGCCAGCAGCCCTATTCCGGGACAGGGGCTTACCGAGCAGTACTTC.

V usage is TRBV7-6 and J usage is TRBJ2-5; TRBD2 matches 12 bases. The CDR3 runs 17 residues. V dropped 1 base and J dropped 4; count of bases not matched to a gene: 7. Germline values: CDR1 SGHVS, CDR2 FNYEAQ. The CDR3 loop is CASSLDLAGGLLETQYF. The CDR3 region has the DNA TGTGCCAGCAGCTTAGATCTAGCGGGGGGGCTTCTAGAGACCCAGTACTTC.